This TCR beta chain emerged from a study of blood T cell repertoires in COVID-19. Original data processing: Amplification from reference gene primers served as the basis for estimated nucleated cell counts. Method: immunoSEQ multiplex PCR; TCRdb's copy keeps in-frame clones and lacks some. V, J and clone size were drawn from that table, and D and trimming were deduced from the DNA. The table includes hundreds of thousands of clones, approximately 87% detected once. This clonotype was obtained from a man in his 60s who had recovered from COVID-19. Sequencing used peripheral blood.

The CDR3 region is CASSNGQGAGTEAFF. The CDR3 DNA reads as TGTGCCAGCAGCAACGGACAGGGGGCAGGTACTGAAGCTTTCTTT. The gene calls are TRBV28 and TRBJ1-1; 11 bases agree with TRBD1. The V and J ends lost 6 bases and 5 bases, in that order; junction bases with no gene match: 8. CDR1 and CDR2 from the germline V gene are MDHEN and SYDVKM. The CDR3 has 15 residues. The full variable domain, rest sourced from reference TRBV28 and TRBJ1-1, is DVKVTQSSRYLVKRTGEKVFLECVQDMDHENMFWYRQDPGLGLRLIYFSYDVKMKEKGDIPEGYSVSREKKERFSLILESASTNQTSMYLCASSNGQGAGTEAFFGQGTRLTVV.